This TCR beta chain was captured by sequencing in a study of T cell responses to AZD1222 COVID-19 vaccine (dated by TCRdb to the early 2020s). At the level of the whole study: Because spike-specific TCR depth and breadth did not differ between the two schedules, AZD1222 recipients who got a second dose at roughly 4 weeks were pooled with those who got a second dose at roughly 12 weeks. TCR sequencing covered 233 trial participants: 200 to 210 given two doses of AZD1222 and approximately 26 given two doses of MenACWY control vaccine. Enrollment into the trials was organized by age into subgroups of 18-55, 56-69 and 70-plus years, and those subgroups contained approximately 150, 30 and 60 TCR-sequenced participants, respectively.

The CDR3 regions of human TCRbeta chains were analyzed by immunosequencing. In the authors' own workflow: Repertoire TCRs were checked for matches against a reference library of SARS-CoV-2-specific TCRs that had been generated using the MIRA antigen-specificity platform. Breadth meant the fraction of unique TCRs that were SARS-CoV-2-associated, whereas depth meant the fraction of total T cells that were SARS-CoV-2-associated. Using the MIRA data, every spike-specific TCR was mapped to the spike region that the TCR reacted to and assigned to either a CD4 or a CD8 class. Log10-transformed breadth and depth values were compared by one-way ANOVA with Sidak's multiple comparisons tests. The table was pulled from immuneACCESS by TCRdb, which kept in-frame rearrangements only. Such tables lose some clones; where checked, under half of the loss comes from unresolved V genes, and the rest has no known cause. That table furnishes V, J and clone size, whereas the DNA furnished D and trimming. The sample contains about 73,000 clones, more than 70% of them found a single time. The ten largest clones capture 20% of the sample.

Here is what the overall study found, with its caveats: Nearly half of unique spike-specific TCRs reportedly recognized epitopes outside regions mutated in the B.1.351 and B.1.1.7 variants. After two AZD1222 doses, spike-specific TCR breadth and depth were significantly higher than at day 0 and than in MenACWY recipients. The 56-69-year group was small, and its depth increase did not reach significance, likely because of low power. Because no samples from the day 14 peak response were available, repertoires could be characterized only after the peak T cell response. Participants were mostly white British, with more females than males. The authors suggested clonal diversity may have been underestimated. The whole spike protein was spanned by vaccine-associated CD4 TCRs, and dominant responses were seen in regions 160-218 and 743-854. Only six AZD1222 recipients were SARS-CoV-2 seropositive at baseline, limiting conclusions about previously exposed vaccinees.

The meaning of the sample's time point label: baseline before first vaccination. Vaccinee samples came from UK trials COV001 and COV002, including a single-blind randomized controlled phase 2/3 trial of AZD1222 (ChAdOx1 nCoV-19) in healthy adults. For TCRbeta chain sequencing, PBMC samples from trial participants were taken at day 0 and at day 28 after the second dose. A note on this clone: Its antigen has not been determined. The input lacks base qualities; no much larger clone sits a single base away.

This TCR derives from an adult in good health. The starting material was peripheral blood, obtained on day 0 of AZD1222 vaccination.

Read as DNA, the sequence is TGTGCCAGCAGTGATGGACGGGGGAGCACTGAAGCTTTCTTT. This encodes CASSDGRGSTEAFF. The chain is assembled from TRBV6-6 and TRBJ1-1; TRBD1 is perhaps the D gene, given 5 matching bases. V is pared back by 5 bases and J by 4 bases, with 14 bases lying between the germline termini. From the cysteine up to the phenylalanine, the CDR3 has a length of 14 residues. Only the CDR3 part of the read is kept: 42 bases, read in frame from the first base. CDR1 and CDR2, per the germline V gene (reference sequence), are MNHNY and SVGAGI.